The sequence of this T cell receptor (beta chain) was determined in a study of shared clonotypes between healthy human individuals. Broader study findings: The genetic and exposure-history diversity represented was limited by few donors. In general, naive subsets displayed greater estimated richness than memory subsets did. Measured sharing among donors was expected to vary with sequencing depth.

The naive CD8 subset, CD45RO-negative cells positively selected for CCR7, excluded terminally differentiated effector memory CD45RA+ cells. Germline trimming cut 6 bases from V and 4 bases from J; bases unmatched to any gene: 6. Germline CDR1 MDHEN, CDR2 SYDVKM. The CDR3 contains 14 residues. Genomic DNA (from each subset) was split evenly across several immunoSEQ plates. Generated by immunoSEQ multiplex PCR, the TCRdb table keeps only in-frame clones and is missing some. Of hundreds of thousands of clones in the sample, approximately 96% were seen once. In regard to this clone: Antigen unknown.

Sequences were obtained from naive CD8+ T cells sorted from blood. The chain couples TRBV28 to TRBJ1-2; the match to TRBD1 covers 9 bases. The sequence came from a woman in her thirties in good health. The CDR3 loop reads CASRRGQGFYGYTF. DNA of the CDR3: TGTGCCAGCAGGAGAGGACAGGGGTTCTATGGCTACACCTTC.